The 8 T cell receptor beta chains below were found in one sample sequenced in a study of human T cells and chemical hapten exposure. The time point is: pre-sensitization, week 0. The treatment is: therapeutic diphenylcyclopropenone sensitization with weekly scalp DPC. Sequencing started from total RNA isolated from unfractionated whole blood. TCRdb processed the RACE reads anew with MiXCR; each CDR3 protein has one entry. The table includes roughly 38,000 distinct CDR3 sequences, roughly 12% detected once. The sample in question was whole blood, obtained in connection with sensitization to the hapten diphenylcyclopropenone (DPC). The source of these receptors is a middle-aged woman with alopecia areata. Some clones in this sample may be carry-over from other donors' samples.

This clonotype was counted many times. CDR3 sequence reads: CAISETSGGVNEQFF. The CDR3 DNA reads TGTGCCATCAGTGAGACCTCGGGAGGGGTGAATGAGCAGTTCTTC. The rearrangement links TRBV10-3 to TRBJ2-1, with 8 bases matching TRBD2. Germline loops: CDR1 ENHRY, CDR2 SYGVKD. The V gene end was trimmed by 2 bases and the J gene end by 7 bases; junction bases not matched to a gene: 7. The CDR3 covers 15 residues.

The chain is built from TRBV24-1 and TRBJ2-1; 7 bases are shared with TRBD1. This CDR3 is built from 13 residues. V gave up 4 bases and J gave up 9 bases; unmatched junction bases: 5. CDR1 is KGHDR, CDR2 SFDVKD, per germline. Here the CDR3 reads CATSDRNRGEQFF. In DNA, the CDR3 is TGTGCCACCAGTGACCGCAACAGGGGTGAGCAGTTCTTC.

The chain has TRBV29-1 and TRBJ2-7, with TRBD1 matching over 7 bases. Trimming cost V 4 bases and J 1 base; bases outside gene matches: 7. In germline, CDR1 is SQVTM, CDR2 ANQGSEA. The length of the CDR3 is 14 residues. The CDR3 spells CSVGPPTGSYEQYF. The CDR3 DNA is TGCAGCGTTGGCCCCCCGACAGGGTCCTACGAGCAGTACTTC.

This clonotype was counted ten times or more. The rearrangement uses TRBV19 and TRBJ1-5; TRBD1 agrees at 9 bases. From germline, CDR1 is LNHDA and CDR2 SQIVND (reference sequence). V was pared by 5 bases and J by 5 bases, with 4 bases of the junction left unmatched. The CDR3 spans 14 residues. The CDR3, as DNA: TGTGCCAGTAGTCCCACAGGGGGCGATCAGCCCCAGCATTTT. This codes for CASSPTGGDQPQHF.

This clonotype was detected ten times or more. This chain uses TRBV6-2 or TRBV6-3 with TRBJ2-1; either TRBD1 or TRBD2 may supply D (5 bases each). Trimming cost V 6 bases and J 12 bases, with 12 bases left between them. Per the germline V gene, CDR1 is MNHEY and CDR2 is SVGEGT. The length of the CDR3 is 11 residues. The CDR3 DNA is TGTGCCAGCAGCCACGGGACCCCGCAGTTCTTC. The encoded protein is CASSHGTPQFF.

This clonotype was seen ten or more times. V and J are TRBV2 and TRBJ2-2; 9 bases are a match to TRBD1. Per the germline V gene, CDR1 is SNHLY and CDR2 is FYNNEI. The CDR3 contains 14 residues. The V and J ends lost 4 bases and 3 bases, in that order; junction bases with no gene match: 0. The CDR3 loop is CASSGTGDTGELFF. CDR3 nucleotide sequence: TGTGCCAGCAGTGGGACAGGGGACACCGGGGAGCTGTTTTTT. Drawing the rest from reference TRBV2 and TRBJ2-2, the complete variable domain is EPEVTQTPSHQVTQMGQEVILRCVPISNHLYFYWYRQILGQKVEFLVSFYNNEISEKSEIFDDQFSVERPDGSNFTLKIRSTKLEDSAMYFCASSGTGDTGELFFGEGSRLTVL.

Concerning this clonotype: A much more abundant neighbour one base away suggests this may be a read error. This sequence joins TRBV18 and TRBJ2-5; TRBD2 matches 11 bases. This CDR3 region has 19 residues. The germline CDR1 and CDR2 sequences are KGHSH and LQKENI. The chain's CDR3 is CASSPPAPGLAAYQETRYF. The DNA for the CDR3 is TGTGCCAGCTCACCCCCAGCCCCGGGACTAGCGGCGTACCAAGAGACCCGGTACTTC.

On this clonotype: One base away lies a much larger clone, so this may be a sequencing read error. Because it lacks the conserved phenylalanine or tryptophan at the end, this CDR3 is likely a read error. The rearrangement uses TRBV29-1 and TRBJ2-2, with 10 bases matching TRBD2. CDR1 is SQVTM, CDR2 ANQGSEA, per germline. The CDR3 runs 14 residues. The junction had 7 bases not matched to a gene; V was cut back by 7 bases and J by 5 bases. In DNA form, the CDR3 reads TGCAGCGGCGCTAGCGGGAGTAATACCGGGGAGCTGTTTTTA. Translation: CSGASGSNTGELFL.